This section outlines one TCR beta chain sequence together with its context. This entry comes from a study of control samples from healthy donors and cancer patients. Using immunoSEQ multiplex PCR, the repertoire was profiled, and TCRdb retains in-frame clones only, with some absent. The sample shows 45,000 to 60,000 clones, 94% of them seen only once. The receptor comes from a man aged 30 to 39 in good health. Input material: blood.

The CDR3 DNA is TGTGCCAGCAGCATCGGGAGAGGGGGTACTGAAGCTTTCTTT. This codes for CASSIGRGGTEAFF. The chain combines TRBV7-2 with TRBJ1-1; perhaps TRBD1 as D (6 bases). Trimming took 5 bases from V and 5 from J, leaving 15 bases between them. Germline CDR1 SGHTA, CDR2 FQGNSA. This CDR3 is 14 amino acids long.